Below, one T cell receptor (beta chain) is given with its context. Its antigen is unknown. Base qualities were left out, and no much larger clone turns up one base away. Preparation of the library involved PCR. DNA from cultured CD4+ T cells was subjected to TCR sequencing with the Oncomine TCR Beta short-read assay at the Johns Hopkins FTIC core. Genomic DNA was extracted from the cultured CD4+ T cells with the QIAamp micro DNA kit. Oncomine TCR Beta libraries made from cultured CD4+ T cells were pooled using unique dual indexes and sequenced on an Illumina iSeq 100. In the original analysis: Non-productive sequences were removed, and CDR3s not starting with C, not ending with F or W, or shorter than 7 amino acids were discarded. The MANAFEST web application identified antigen-specific clonotypes by comparing peptide-stimulated wells against reference wells and other culture wells. An FDR below 0.05, an odds ratio above 5, and a productive frequency above 0.1% in at least two of three replicate wells were required for clones to be considered positive. A clonotype was classed as cross-reactive if the clonotype showed significant expansion both in SARS-CoV-2 spike wells and in at least one common cold coronavirus spike condition. Levenshtein distances (stringdist) and unrooted phylogenetic trees (ape) in R version 3.6.1 were used to assess CDR3 homology. Using fastp trimming at Q25 and MiXCR clonotype assembly, TCRdb reanalyzed the public sequencing data and kept in-frame beta chains. Each entry is one CDR3 protein sequence, shown with its most common DNA and genes. TCRdb, not the authors, supplied the V and J calls. Across this sample there are about 21,000 distinct CDR3 sequences, with about 52% seen only once. The ten largest clones take up about 7% of the sample.

This sample was included in a study of vaccination and CD4 T cells after COVID-19 (dated by TCRdb to 2022 to 2024). Context from the whole study: SARS-CoV-2 positivity had been established in the convalescent patients by nasal swab PCR, and mild disease was recorded in several of these patients and severe disease in one. Six males and four females were included in the convalescent cohort, with two Hispanic individuals, seven Caucasians, two Asians and one multiracial person represented. Participants received two doses of either the Pfizer-BioNTech BNT162b2 vaccine (n=8) or the Moderna mRNA-1273 vaccine (n=2). Post-COVID blood samples from convalescent patients were collected a median of roughly 100 days after diagnosis, with a range of roughly 30 to 170 days. Post-vaccine blood samples were collected a median of approximately eleven weeks after the second vaccine dose, ranging from roughly 12 to 250 days. For stimulating the cultures, overlapping spike peptide pools were used, derived from SARS-CoV-2 as well as from the common cold coronaviruses HCoV-NL63, HCoV-OC43 and HCoV-229E. Control cultures used a CEFX viral epitope pool as positive control, an HIV-1 Nef peptide pool as negative control, or no peptide. In roughly nine COVID-19 convalescent patients and a handful of infection-naive healthy vaccine recipients, the spike-specific CD4+ TCR repertoire before mRNA vaccination was compared with the repertoire after mRNA vaccination. General findings and caveats noted by the study authors: Of the vaccine-specific clones in convalescent patients, 304 of 307, or nearly all, reacted only to SARS-CoV-2 spike and did not cross-react with common cold coronaviruses. An increase in the median number of SARS-CoV-2-reactive clonotypes from 20 to 25 after infection to 38 after vaccination was observed, but the change was not found to be significant. Among the post-vaccine SARS-CoV-2-reactive clones in convalescent patients, a median around 86% showed up only after vaccination, which suggests vaccine-specific priming. The number of convalescent patients in the study was relatively small, and the study did not examine early timepoints following natural infection.

The sample's treatment or condition label, in plain terms: approximately nine-day PBMC culture with coronavirus spike peptide pools or control peptides (ViraFEST assay). The study used the ViraFEST assay, which expanded antigen-specific T cells with peptide pools and then identified expanded clonotypes by TCR sequencing. The convalescent patients' positive SARS-CoV-2 PCR tests fell between March and December 2020, which was before the Alpha, Beta and Delta variants emerged in the United States. PBMCs were cultured at fewer than 2.5 million per well in IMDM supplemented with approximately 5.3% human AB serum and approximately 10 IU/ml IL-2, with roughly 9.5 ug/ml peptide pools added. On days 3 and 7, half of the culture medium was replaced with fresh IL-2-containing medium. After 10 days of culture, CD4+ T cells were isolated by negative selection using the EasySep CD4+ T cell isolation kit. Ficoll-Paque Plus gradient centrifugation was used to isolate PBMCs from whole blood, and the isolated PBMCs were then either used fresh or cryopreserved at -140C. Each culture condition was generally run in triplicate wells.

From the cysteine up to the phenylalanine, the CDR3 has a length of 14 residues. The DNA shown is the 42-base CDR3, in frame from base 1. For this chain, trimming is 6 bases at the V end and 7 bases at the J end, and the number of junction bases without a gene match is 6. Looking up the germline V gene yields CDR1 SNHLY and CDR2 FYNNEI. Sample: CD4+ T cells from blood, cultured in vitro. This receptor was identified in a human donor who had recovered from COVID-19. This sequence uses TRBV2 and TRBJ1-6; TRBD1 matches 7 bases in the middle. The CDR3 protein: CASREGQPNSPLHF. The base sequence is TGTGCCAGCAGGGAGGGACAGCCGAATTCACCCCTCCACTTT.